These T cell receptor beta chains were read from a single sample in a study of naive and memory T cell subsets. TCRdb re-analysed the UMI-ligation and nested PCR reads in MiXCR, keeping a single row per CDR3 protein. The top ten clones hold approximately 0.15% of a sample with under 150,000 distinct CDR3 sequences, 15% to 20% of them seen once. Sample: naive CD4+ T cells from blood. The receptors shown here come from a human donor in good health. CDR3s include the opening cysteine and the closing phenylalanine or tryptophan. D genes are given only for firm matches.

D	V	J	CDR3
-	TRBV28	TRBJ1-2	CASSGGPRVKGYGYTF
TRBD2	TRBV28	TRBJ2-1	CASSLLGLAASDEQFF
-	TRBV18	TRBJ2-6	CASSRRIVTPSGANVLTF
TRBD1	TRBV18	TRBJ2-3	CASSPPWGTDPDTQYF
TRBD2	TRBV6-2/TRBV6-3	TRBJ2-1	CASSPGLAGLQQFF
-	TRBV20-1	TRBJ1-2	CSVDRPYGYTF
TRBD1	TRBV20-1	TRBJ2-2	CSAGQGADGELFF
-	TRBV6-5	TRBJ2-7	CASSYLDGPYEQYF
TRBD2	TRBV20-1	TRBJ2-1	CSARASGRDGEQFF
-	TRBV20-1	TRBJ1-2	CSAQTGSGGCTF
TRBD1	TRBV7-9	TRBJ1-1	CASSPDRGGRTEAFF
-	TRBV29-1	TRBJ2-5	CSVKQGGRETQYF
-	TRBV3-1	TRBJ2-5	CASSQLSETQYF
-	TRBV3-1	TRBJ1-1	CASSDEGAEAFF
-	TRBV11-2	TRBJ2-5	CASSLPKSRGGTQYF
-	TRBV12-3/TRBV12-4	TRBJ2-1	CASSGTSPYNEQFF
-	TRBV2	TRBJ1-1	CASSNAGAGRTEAFF
TRBD2	TRBV7-8	TRBJ2-7	CASTLRAGYEQYF
-	TRBV7-9	TRBJ1-1	CASRSEGFGAFF
TRBD1	TRBV28	TRBJ2-7	CASKETGGGYEQYF
-	TRBV7-2	TRBJ2-1	CASSSRALPYNEQFF
TRBD2	TRBV5-1	TRBJ2-1	CASSPGGLRGLGEQFF
-	TRBV6-6	TRBJ1-4	CASEKGTANEKLFF
TRBD2	TRBV7-2	TRBJ2-6	CASSRLAGFSGANVLTF
-	TRBV5-5	TRBJ2-7	CASSARTDLYEQYF
-	TRBV5-1	TRBJ2-7	CASSVVYEQYF
TRBD1	TRBV27	TRBJ1-6	CASSPYDRGFNSPLHF
TRBD2	TRBV29-1	TRBJ2-7	CSVGGGQVYEQYF
-	TRBV28	TRBJ2-5	CASSLSGGGETQYF
TRBD2	TRBV5-5	TRBJ2-7	CASSLAVASGSYEQYF
-	TRBV10-3	TRBJ2-3	CAISGREPADTQYF
-	TRBV10-3	TRBJ1-5	CAISDQEDQPQHF
-	TRBV5-1	TRBJ1-3	CASSSTESSGNTIYF
-	TRBV11-3	TRBJ2-5	CASSPGGKLETQYF
TRBD1	TRBV20-1	TRBJ2-7	CSAPETTGAAYEQYF
-	TRBV5-1	TRBJ1-4	CASSPGGDPVTEKLFF
-	TRBV6-2/TRBV6-3	TRBJ2-7	CASSSADILGYEQYF